This T cell receptor beta chain was recorded in a study of memory CD4+ T cells and cytomegalovirus serostatus. Study-wide context: Healthy Belgian adult donors included about nine CMV-positive and 24 CMV-negative people. Broader study findings: CD4+ memory repertoires contained about two fifths of the 164 reported CMV TCRbeta sequences.

The sort gate was single viable CD3+CD4+CD8-CD45RO+ cells for memory CD4+ T cells. Only in-frame clones appear in the TCRdb table, and some are missing; sequencing was by immunoSEQ multiplex PCR. The top ten clones hold roughly 0.98% of a sample with roughly 28,000 clones, about 80% of them seen once. This clone was observed a single time. The target antigen is unknown. Sequenced sample: memory CD4+ T cells from blood. This clonotype was obtained from an adult in good health and CMV-seronegative.

The CDR3: CASSLGTSGRETQYF. For the CDR3, the DNA is TGTGCCAGCAGTCTAGGGACTAGCGGGCGAGAGACCCAGTACTTC. V gene TRBV2 combines with J gene TRBJ2-5; 12 bases line up with TRBD2. Trimming at V came to 5 bases and at J to 4 bases, leaving 5 bases not matched to a gene. The CDR3 totals 15 residues. From germline, CDR1 is SNHLY and CDR2 FYNNEI. Complete variable domain (other parts from reference TRBV2 and TRBJ2-5): EPEVTQTPSHQVTQMGQEVILRCVPISNHLYFYWYRQILGQKVEFLVSFYNNEISEKSEIFDDQFSVERPDGSNFTLKIRSTKLEDSAMYFCASSLGTSGRETQYFGPGTRLLVL.